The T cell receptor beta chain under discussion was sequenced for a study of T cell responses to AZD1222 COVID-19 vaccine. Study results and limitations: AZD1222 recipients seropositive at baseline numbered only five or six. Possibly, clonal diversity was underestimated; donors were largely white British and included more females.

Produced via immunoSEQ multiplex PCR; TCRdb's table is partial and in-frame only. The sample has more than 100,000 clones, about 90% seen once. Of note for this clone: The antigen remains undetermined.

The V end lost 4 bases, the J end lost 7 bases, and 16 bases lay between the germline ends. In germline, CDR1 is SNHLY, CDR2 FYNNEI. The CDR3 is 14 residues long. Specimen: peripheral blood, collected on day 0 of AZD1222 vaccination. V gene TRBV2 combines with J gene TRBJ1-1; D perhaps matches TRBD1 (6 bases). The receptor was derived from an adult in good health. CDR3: CASSGGGITSEAFF. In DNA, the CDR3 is TGTGCCAGCAGTGGAGGGGGAATAACAAGTGAAGCTTTCTTT.